This TCR beta chain was sequenced in a study of CD8 T cells in Susac syndrome. Points from the study as a whole: Where Susac syndrome CD4+ T cell repertoires were concerned, no clonal expansion was evident.

On this clonotype itself: Its antigen is undetermined.

Random hexamers were used to reverse transcribe the RNA input (about 0.5 to 1 ug). It was immunoSEQ multiplex PCR that amplified TCR beta CDR3 across 54 Vbeta and 13 Jbeta. TCRdb reprocessed the immunoSEQ multiplex PCR reads with MiXCR, giving one entry per CDR3 protein. Here the sample spans about 180,000 distinct CDR3 sequences, over 90% being singletons. CDR3 length equals 15 residues. The V and J ends lost 0 bases and 2 bases respectively, with 10 bases between them. The germline V gene encodes CDR1 SGHDN and CDR2 FVKESK. The chain uses TRBV14 and TRBJ2-5; TRBD1 is a possible D gene (5 bases). The TCR was taken from a human donor with Susac syndrome. The sample was CD4+ T cells from PBMCs. The CDR3 loop reads CASSQDPAGQETQYF. CDR3 DNA: TGTGCCAGCAGCCAAGATCCCGCAGGGCAAGAGACCCAGTACTTC.